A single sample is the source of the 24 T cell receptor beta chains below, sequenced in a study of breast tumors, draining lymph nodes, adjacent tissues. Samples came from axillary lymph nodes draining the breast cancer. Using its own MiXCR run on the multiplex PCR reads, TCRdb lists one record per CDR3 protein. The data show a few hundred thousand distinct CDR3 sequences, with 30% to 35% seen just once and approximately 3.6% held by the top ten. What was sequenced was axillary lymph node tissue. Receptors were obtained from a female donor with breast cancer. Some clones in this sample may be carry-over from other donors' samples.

The CDR3 is CASSQKGQGYTF. The CDR3 nucleotides read TGTGCCAGCAGCCAGAAGGGTCAAGGCTACACCTTC. The chain has TRBV14 and TRBJ1-2; D gene unclear. Germline CDR1 is SGHDN and CDR2 is FVKESK. Trimming left V 3 bases short and J 8 bases short, with 10 bases between. There are 12 residues in the CDR3.

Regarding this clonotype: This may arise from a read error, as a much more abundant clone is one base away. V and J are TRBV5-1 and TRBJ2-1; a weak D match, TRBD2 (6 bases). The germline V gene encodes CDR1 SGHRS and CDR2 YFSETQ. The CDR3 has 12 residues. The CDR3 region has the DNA TGCGCCAGCGGAGGGCCCTACAATGGGCAGTTCTTC. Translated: CASGGPYNGQFF.

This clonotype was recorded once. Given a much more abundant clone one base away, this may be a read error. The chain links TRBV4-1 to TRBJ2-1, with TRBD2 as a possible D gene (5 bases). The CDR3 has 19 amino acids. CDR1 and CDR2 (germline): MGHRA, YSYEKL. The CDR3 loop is CASSQDELVSALEYNERFF. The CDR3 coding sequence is TGCGCCAGCAGCCAAGATGAATTGGTTAGCGCTCTTGAATACAATGAGCGGTTCTTC.

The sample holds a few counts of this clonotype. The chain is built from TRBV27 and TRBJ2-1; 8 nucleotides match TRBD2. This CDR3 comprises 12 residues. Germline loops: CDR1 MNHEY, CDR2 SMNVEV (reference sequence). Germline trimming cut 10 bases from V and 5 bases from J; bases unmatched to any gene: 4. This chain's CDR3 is CATIGGDNEQFF. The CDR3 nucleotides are TGTGCCACCATCGGGGGGGACAATGAGCAGTTCTTC.

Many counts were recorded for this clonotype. The CDR3 nucleotides read TGCGCCAGCAGCTCGACAGAGGAGTCCAAAAACATTCAGTACTTC. Translated, it gives CASSSTEESKNIQYF. The chain joins TRBV5-1 to TRBJ2-4; D perhaps matches TRBD1 (5 bases). CDR3 length: 15 amino acids. V was trimmed by 3 bases and J by 2 bases, leaving 12 bases between them. Germline assignment: CDR1 SGHRS and CDR2 YFSETQ.

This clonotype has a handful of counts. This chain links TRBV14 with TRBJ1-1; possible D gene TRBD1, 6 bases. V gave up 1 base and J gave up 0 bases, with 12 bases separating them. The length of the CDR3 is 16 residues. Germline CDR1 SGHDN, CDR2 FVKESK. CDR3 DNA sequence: TGTGCCAGCAGCCAAGTAGGGGGGGCACTGAACACTGAAGCTTTCTTT. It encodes CASSQVGGALNTEAFF.

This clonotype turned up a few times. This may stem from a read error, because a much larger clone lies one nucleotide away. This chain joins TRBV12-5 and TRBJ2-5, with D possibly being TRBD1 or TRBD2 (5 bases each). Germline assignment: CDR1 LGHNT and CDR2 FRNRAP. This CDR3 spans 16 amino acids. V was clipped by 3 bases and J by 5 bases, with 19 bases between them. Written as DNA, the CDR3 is TGTGCTAGTGGTTTCCATATTCTTGGGGCTAGCGAGACCCAGTACTTC. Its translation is CASGFHILGASETQYF.

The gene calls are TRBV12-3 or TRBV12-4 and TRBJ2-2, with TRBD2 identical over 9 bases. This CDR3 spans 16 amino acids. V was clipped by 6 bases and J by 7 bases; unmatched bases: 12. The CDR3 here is CASSCVGGRADGELFF. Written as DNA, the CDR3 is TGTGCCAGCAGCTGCGTGGGCGGGAGGGCCGACGGGGAGCTGTTTTTT.

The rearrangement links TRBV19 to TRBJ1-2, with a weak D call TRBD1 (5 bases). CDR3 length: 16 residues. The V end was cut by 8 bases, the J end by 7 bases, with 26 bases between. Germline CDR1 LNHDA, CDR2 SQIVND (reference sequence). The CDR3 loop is CASARDPTALGGGYTF. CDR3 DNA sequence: TGTGCCAGTGCTAGAGACCCGACCGCCCTGGGGGGTGGCTACACCTTC.

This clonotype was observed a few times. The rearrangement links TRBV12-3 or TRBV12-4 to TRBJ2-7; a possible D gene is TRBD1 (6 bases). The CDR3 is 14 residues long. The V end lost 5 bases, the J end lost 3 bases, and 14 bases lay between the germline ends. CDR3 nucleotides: TGTGCCAGCAGTGACACAGGGTCGGGCTACGAGCAGTACTTC. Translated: CASSDTGSGYEQYF.

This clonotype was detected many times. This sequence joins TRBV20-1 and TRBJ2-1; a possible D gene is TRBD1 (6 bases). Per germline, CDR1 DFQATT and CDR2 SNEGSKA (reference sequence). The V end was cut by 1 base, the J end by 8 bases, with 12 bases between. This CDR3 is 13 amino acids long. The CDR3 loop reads CSARGGTIDEQFF. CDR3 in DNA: TGCAGTGCTAGAGGGGGGACAATCGATGAGCAGTTCTTC.

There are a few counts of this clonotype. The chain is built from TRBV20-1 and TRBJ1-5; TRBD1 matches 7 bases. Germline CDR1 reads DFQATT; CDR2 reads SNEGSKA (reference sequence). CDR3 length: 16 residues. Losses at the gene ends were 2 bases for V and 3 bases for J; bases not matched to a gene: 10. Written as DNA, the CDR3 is TGCAGTGCTAGAAAGACAGGGCGAACTCTCAATCAGCCCCAGCATTTT. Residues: CSARKTGRTLNQPQHF.

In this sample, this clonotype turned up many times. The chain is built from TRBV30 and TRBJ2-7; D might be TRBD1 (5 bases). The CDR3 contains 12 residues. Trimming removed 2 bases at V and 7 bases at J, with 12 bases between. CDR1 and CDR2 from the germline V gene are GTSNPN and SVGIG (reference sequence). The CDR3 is CAWSKGLGEQYF. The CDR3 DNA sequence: TGTGCCTGGAGTAAGGGGCTGGGGGAGCAGTACTTC. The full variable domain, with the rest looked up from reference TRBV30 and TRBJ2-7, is SQTIHQWPATLVQPVGSPLSLECTVEGTSNPNLYWYRQAAGRGLQLLFYSVGIGQISSEVPQNLSASRPQDRQFILSSKKLLLSDSGFYLCAWSKGLGEQYFGPGTRLTVT.

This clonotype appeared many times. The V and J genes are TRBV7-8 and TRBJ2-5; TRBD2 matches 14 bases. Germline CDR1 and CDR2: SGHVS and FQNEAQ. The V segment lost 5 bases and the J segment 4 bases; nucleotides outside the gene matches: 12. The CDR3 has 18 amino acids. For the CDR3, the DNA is TGTGCCAGCAGCCCAAGGGGACTAGCGGGAGCTGGGGGAGAGACCCAGTACTTC. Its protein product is CASSPRGLAGAGGETQYF.

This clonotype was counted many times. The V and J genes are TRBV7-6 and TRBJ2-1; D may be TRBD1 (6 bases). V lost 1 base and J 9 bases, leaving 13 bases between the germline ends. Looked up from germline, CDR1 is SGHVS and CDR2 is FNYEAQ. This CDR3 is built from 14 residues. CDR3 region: CASSLGSQGSEQFF. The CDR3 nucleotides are TGTGCCAGCAGCTTAGGATCTCAGGGGAGTGAGCAGTTCTTC.

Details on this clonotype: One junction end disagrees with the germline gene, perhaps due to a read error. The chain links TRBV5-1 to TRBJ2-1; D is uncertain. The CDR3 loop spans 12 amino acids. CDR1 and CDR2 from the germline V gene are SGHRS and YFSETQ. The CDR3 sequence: CANSYGVREQFF. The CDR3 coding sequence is TGCGCCAACAGCTACGGCGTCCGGGAGCAGTTCTTC.

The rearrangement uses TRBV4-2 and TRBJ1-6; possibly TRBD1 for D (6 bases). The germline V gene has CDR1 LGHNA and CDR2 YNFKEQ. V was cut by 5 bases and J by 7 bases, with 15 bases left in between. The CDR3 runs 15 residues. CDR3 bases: TGTGCCAGCAGCTTCGGTACAGGGAGCAATTCACCCCTCCACTTT. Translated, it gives CASSFGTGSNSPLHF.

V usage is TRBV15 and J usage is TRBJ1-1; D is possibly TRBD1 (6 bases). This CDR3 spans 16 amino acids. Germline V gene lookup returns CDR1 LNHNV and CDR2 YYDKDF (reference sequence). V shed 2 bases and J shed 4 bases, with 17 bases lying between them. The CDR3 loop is CATSRSYREPGTEAFF. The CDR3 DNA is TGTGCCACCAGCAGATCTTACAGGGAACCGGGCACTGAAGCTTTCTTT.

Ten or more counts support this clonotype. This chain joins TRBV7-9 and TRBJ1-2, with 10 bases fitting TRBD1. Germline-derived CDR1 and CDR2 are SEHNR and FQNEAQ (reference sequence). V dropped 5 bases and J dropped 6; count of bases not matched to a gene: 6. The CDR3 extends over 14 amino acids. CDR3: CASSRYGTGDGYTF. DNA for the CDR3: TGTGCCAGCAGCCGTTACGGGACAGGGGATGGCTACACCTTC. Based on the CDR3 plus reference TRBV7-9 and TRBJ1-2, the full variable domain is DTGVSQNPRHKITKRGQNVTFRCDPISEHNRLYWYRQTLGQGPEFLTYFQNEAQLEKSRLLSDRFSAERPKGSFSTLEIQRTEQGDSAMYLCASSRYGTGDGYTFGSGTRLTVV.

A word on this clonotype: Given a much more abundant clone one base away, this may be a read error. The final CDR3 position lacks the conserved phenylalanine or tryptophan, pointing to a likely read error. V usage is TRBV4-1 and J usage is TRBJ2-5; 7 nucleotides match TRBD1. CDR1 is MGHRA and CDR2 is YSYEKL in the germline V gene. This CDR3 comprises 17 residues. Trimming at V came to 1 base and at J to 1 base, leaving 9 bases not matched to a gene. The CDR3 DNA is TGCGCCAGCAGCCAAGGCTCCATTGGGGACAGCCAAGAGACCCAGTACCTC. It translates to CASSQGSIGDSQETQYL.

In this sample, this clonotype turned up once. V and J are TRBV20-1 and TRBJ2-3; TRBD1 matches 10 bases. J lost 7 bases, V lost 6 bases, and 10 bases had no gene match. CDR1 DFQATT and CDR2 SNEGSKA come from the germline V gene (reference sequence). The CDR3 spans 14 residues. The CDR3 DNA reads TGCAGTGCCCGTGCCGGACAGGGGGGTAATACGCAGTATTTT. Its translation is CSARAGQGGNTQYF.

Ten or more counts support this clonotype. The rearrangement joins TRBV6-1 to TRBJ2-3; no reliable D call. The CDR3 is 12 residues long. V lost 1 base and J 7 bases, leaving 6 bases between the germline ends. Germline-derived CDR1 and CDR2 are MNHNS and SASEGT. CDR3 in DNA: TGTGCCAGCAGTGAAGTAGGGTATACGCAGTATTTT. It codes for CASSEVGYTQYF.

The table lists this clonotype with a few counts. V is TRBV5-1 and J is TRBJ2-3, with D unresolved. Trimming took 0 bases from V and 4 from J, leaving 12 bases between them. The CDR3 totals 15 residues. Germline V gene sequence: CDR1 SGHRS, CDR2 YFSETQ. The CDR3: CASSLDPINADTQYF. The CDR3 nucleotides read TGCGCCAGCAGCTTGGACCCTATAAACGCAGATACGCAGTATTTT.

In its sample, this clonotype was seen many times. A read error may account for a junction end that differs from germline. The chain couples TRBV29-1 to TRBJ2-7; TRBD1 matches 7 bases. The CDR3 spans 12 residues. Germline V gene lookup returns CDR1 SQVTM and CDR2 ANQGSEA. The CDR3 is CSVKDRVYEQYF. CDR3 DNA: TGCAGCGTTAAAGACAGGGTCTACGAGCAGTACTTC.